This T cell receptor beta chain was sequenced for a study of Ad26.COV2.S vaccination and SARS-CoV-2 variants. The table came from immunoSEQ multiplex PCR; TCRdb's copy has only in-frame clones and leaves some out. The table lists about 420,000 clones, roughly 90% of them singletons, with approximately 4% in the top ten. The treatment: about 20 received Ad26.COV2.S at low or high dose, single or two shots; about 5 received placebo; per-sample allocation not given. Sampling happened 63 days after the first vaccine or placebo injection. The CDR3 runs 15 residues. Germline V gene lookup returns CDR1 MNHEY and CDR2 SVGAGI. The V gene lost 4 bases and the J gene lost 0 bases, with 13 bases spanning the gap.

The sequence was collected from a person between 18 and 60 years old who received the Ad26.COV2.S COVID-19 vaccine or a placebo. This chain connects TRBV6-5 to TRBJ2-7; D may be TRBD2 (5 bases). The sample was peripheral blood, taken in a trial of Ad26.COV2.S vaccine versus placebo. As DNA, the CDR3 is TGTGCCAGCAGTTCCCCCCTGGACTCCTCCTACGAGCAGTACTTC. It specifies CASSSPLDSSYEQYF.